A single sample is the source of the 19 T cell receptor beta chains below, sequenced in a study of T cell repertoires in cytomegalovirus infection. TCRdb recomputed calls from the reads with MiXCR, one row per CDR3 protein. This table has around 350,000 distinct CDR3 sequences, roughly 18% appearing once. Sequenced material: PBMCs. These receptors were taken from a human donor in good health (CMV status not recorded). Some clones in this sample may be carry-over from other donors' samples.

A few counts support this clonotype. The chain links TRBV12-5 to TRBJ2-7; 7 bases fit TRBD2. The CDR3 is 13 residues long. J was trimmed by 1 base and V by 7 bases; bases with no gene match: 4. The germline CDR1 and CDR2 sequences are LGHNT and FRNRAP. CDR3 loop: CASAPGRSYEQYF. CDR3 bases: TGTGCTAGTGCCCCCGGGAGGTCCTACGAGCAGTACTTC. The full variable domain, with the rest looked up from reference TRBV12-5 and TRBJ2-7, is DARVTQTPRHKVTEMGQEVTMRCQPILGHNTVFWYRQTMMQGLELLAYFRNRAPLDDSGMPKDRFSAEMPDATLATLKIQPSEPRDSAVYFCASAPGRSYEQYFGPGTRLTVT.

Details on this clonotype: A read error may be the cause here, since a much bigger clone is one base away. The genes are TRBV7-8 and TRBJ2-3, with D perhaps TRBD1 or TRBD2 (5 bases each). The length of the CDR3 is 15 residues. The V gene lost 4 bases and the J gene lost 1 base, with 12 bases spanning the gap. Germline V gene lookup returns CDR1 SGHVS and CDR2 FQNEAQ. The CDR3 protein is CASSWVRDRTDTQYF. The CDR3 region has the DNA TGTGCCAGCAGCTGGGTCAGGGACCGCACAGATACGCAGTATTTT. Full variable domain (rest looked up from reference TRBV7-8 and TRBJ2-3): GAGVSQSPRYKVAKRGQDVALRCDPISGHVSLFWYQQALGQGPEFLTYFQNEAQLDKSGLPSDRFFAERPEGSVSTLKIQRTQQEDSAVYLCASSWVRDRTDTQYFGPGTRLTVL.

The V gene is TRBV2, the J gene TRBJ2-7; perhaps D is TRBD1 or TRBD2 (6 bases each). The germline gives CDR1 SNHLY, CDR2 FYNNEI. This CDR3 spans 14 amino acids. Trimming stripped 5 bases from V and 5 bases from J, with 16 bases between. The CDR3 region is CASSNREVIHEQYF. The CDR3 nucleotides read TGTGCCAGCAGTAACAGGGAGGTCATCCACGAGCAGTACTTC.

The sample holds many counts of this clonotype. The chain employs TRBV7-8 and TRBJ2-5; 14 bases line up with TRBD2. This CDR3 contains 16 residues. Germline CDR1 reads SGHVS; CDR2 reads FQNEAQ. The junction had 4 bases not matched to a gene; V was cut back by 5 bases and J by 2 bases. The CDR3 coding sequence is TGTGCCAGCAGCCGACTAGCGGGAGGGCCGCAAGAGACCCAGTACTTC. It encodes CASSRLAGGPQETQYF.

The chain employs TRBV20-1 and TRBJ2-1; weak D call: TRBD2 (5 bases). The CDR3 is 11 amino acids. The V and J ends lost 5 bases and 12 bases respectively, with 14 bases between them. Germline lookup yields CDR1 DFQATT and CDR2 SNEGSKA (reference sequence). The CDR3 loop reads CSARRLGMQFF. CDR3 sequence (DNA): TGCAGTGCTCGCCGCCTCGGGATGCAGTTCTTC.

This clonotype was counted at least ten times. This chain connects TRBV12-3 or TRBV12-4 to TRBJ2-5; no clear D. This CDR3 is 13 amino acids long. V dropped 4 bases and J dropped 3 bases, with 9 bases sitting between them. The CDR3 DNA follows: TGTGCCAGCAGTTGGGCACAGAAAGAGACCCAGTACTTC. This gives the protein CASSWAQKETQYF.

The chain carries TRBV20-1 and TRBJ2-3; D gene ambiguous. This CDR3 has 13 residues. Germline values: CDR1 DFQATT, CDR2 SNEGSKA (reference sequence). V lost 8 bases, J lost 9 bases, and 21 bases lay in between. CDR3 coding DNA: TGCAGTACTCCCAGCGCGGTGACTGGAACGCAGTATTTT. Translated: CSTPSAVTGTQYF.

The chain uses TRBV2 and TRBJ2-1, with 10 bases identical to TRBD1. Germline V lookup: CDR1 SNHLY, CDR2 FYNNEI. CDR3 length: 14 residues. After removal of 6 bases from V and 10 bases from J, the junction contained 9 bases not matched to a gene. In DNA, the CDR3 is TGTGCCAGCAGATACGCAGGACAGGGGGGCGAGCAGTTCTTC. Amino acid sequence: CASRYAGQGGEQFF.

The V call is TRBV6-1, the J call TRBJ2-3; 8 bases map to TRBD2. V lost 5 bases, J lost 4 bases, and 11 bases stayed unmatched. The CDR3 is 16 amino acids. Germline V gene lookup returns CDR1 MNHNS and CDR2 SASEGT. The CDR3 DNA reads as TGTGCCAGCAGTCGGACTAGCTCGGGAGGACCAGATACGCAGTATTTT. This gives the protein CASSRTSSGGPDTQYF.

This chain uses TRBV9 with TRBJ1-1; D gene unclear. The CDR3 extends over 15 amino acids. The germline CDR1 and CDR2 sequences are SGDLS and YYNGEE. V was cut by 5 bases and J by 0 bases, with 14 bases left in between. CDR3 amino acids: CASSRVGFMNTEAFF. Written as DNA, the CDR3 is TGTGCCAGCAGTCGCGTGGGGTTTATGAACACTGAAGCTTTCTTT. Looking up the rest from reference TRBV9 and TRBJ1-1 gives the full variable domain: DSGVTQTPKHLITATGQRVTLRCSPRSGDLSVYWYQQSLDQGLQFLIQYYNGEERAKGNILERFSAQQFPDLHSELNLSSLELGDSALYFCASSRVGFMNTEAFFGQGTRLTVV.

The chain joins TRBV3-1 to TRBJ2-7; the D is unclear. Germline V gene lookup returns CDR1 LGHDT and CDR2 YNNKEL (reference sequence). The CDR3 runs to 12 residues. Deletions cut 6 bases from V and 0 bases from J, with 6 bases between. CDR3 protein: CASSQASYEQYF. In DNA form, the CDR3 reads TGTGCCAGCAGTCAGGCCTCCTACGAGCAGTACTTC.

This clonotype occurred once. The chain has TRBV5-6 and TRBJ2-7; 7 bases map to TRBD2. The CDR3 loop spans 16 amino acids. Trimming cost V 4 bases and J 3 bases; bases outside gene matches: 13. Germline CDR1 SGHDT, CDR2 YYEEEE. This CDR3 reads CASSPAPAGTIYEQYF. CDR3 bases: TGTGCCAGCAGCCCAGCGCCAGCGGGGACCATCTACGAGCAGTACTTC.

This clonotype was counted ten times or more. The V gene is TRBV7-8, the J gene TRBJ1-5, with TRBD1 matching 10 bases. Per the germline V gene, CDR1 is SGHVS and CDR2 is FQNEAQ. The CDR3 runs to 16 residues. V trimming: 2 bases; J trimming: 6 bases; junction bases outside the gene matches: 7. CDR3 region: CASSLSGQGLSQPQHF. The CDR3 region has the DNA TGTGCCAGCAGCTTATCGGGACAGGGGTTAAGTCAGCCCCAGCATTTT.

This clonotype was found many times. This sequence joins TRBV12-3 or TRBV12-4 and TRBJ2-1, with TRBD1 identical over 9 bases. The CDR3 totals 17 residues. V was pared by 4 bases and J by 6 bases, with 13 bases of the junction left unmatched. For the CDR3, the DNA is TGTGCCAGCAGTTGGGTTAGGGGGACAGGGACTTTCAATGAGCAGTTCTTC. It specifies CASSWVRGTGTFNEQFF.

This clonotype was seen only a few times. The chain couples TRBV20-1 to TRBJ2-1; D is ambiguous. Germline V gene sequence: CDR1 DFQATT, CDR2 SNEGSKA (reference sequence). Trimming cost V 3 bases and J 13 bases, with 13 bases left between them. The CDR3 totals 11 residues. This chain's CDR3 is CSARLLAAQFF. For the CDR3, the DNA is TGCAGTGCTAGGCTTTTGGCTGCCCAGTTCTTC.

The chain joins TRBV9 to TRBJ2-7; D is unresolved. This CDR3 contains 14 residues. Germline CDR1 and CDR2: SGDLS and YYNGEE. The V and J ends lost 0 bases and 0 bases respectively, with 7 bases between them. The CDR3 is CASSVATSSYEQYF. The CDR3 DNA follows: TGTGCCAGCAGCGTAGCTACCTCCTCCTACGAGCAGTACTTC.

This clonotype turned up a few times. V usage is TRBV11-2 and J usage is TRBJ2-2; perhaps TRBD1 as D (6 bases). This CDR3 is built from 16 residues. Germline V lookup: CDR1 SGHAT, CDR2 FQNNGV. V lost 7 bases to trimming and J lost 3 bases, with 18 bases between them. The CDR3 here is CASNKRTESYTGELFF. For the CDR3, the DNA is TGTGCCAGCAATAAGCGGACAGAATCTTACACCGGGGAGCTGTTTTTT.

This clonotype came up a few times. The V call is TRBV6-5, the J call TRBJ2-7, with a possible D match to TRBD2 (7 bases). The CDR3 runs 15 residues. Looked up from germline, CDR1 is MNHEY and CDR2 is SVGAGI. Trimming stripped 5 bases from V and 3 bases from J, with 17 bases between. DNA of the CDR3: TGTGCCAGCAGTCCCGTGGGGGGGGCTGGCTACGAGCAGTACTTC. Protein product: CASSPVGGAGYEQYF.

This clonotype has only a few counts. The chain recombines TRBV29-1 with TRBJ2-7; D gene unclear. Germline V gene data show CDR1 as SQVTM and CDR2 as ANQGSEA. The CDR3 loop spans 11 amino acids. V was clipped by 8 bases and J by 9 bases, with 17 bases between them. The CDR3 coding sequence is TGCAGCCCCCTTCTGGAGTTTCGGCAGTACTTC. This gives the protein CSPLLEFRQYF.